This TCR beta chain stems from a study of blood T cell repertoires in COVID-19. This CDR3 region has 13 residues. Germline V gives CDR1 MNHEY, CDR2 SVGAGI. V was shortened by 6 bases and J by 5 bases, with 10 bases between the two germline ends. Produced via immunoSEQ multiplex PCR; TCRdb's table is partial and in-frame only. The data show 200,000 to 250,000 clones, around nine tenths seen once. Participants were aged roughly 18 to 100 years from around 26 US areas. The V call is TRBV6-5, the J call TRBJ2-2, with a weak D call TRBD1 (5 bases). The TCR originated in a man in his thirties or forties in a cohort exposed to, infected with or recovered from COVID-19 (not recorded which). The sequenced sample was PBMCs or T cells enriched from blood (not recorded which). As DNA, the CDR3 is TGTGCCAGCAGGGACCGACAGACCGGGGAGCTGTTTTTT. It is translated as CASRDRQTGELFF.